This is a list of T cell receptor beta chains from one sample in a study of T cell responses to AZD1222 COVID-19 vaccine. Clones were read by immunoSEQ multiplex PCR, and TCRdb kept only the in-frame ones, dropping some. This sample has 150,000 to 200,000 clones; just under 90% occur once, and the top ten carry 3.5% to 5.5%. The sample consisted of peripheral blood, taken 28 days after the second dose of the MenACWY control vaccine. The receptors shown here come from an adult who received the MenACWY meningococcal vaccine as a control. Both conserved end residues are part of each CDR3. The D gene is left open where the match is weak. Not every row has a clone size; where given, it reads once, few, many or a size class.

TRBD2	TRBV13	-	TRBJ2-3	TGTGCCAGCAGCTTATATGTTCTTCGGATAGCGGGAGATGCAGATACGCAGTATTTT	CASSLYVLRIAGDADTQYF
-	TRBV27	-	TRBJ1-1	TGTGCCAGCAGTTTTTTTGTGAACACTGAAGCTTTCTTT	CASSFFVNTEAFF
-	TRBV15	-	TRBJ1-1	TGTGCCACCAGCACAGGTCCGGGCAGCACTGAAGCTTTCTTT	CATSTGPGSTEAFF
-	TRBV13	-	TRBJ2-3	TGTGCCAGCAGCTTAATGGATAGCCAGGACGGTTCGGGCACAGATACGCAGTATTTT	CASSLMDSQDGSGTDTQYF
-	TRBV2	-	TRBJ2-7	TGTGCTTCTAAAGAGGACATTTCCTACGAGCAGTACTTC	CASKEDISYEQYF
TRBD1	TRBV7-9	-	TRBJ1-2	TGTGCCAGCAGCTTAGTGGCCGGGACAGGGGGCTATGGCTACACCTTC	CASSLVAGTGGYGYTF
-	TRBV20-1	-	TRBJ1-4	TGCAGTGCTAGTATGGGGCGGCCTAATGAAAAACTGTTTTTT	CSASMGRPNEKLFF
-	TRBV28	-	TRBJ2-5	TGTGCCAGCACCCCGGGACATCCACAAGAGACCCAGTACTTC	CASTPGHPQETQYF
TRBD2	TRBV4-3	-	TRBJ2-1	TGCGCCAGCAGCCCCGCGGGAGGGCCCTCTCAGGATGAGCAGTTCTTC	CASSPAGGPSQDEQFF
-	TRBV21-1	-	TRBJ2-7	TGTGCCAGCAGCAAAGGGTGGAGCAGGGGCCTCGAGCAGTACTTC	CASSKGWSRGLEQYF
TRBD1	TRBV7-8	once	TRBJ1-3	TGTGCCAGCAGCTCGACCTCGACAGGGGCTGGAAACACCATATATTTT	CASSSTSTGAGNTIYF
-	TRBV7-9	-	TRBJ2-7	TGTGCCAGCAGCTTAGGGTCCTACGAGCAGTACTTC	CASSLGSYEQYF
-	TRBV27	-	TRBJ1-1	TGTGCCAGCAGTGTCAGTATGAACACTGAAGCTTTCTTT	CASSVSMNTEAFF
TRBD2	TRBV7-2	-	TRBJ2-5	TGTGCCAGCAGCGCCCAACTAGCGGGAATTGAGACCCAGTACTTC	CASSAQLAGIETQYF
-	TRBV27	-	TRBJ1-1	TGTGCCAGCAGTAGGGGACAACTGAACACTGAAGCTTTCTTT	CASSRGQLNTEAFF
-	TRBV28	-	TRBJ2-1	TGTGCCAGCAGACTACTCACCCGGGACTACAATGAGCAGTTCTTC	CASRLLTRDYNEQFF
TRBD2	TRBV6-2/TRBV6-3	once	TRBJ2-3	TGTGCCAGCAGTCCCGGGACTAGCGGGAGGTGGTCAGATACGCAGTATTTT	CASSPGTSGRWSDTQYF
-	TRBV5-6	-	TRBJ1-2	TGTGCCAGCAGGGACCGGACAGTCTATGGCTACACCTTC	CASRDRTVYGYTF
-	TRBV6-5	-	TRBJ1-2	TGTGCCAGCAGAAGCTTTGGGGTGGGGTATGGCTACACCTTC	CASRSFGVGYGYTF
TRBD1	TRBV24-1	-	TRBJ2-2	TGTGCCACCAGTGATTTCGGACAGGGGGCCCTGTACAACACCGGGGAGCTGTTTTTT	CATSDFGQGALYNTGELFF
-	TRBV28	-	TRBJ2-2	TGTGCCAGCAGTTTCCACGGGGCCTCGAACACCGGGGAGCTGTTTTTT	CASSFHGASNTGELFF
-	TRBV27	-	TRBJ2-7	TGTGCCAGCGGGCTGCGGAAAGGCCTCGAGCAGTACTTC	CASGLRKGLEQYF
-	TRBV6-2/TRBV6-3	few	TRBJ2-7	TGTGCCAGCAGTACAGGGTTAAGCTCCTACGAGCAGTACTTC	CASSTGLSSYEQYF
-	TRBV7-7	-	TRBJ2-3	TGTGCCAGCAGCTTACTCCCCTCAGTAACGGGGGATACGCAGTATTTT	CASSLLPSVTGDTQYF
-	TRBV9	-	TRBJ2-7	TGTGCCAGCAGCGTAGGCGGGGAAGCGGCCGCAAGCCCTCACGAGCAGTACTTC	CASSVGGEAAASPHEQYF
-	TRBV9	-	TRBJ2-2	TGTGCCAGCAGCGTAACGGGCGGGGAGCTGTTTTTT	CASSVTGGELFF
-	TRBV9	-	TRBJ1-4	TGTGCCAGCAGCCTCAGTGGGGCAGCGACTAATGAAAAACTGTTTTTT	CASSLSGAATNEKLFF
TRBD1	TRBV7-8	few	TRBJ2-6	TGTGCCAGCAGCTTAGCTAGGACAGGGGATGGGGCCAACGTCCTGACTTTC	CASSLARTGDGANVLTF
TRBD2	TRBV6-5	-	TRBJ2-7	TGTGCCAGCAGTTACTCGAGGCGGGAGTGGTACGAGCAGTACTTC	CASSYSRREWYEQYF
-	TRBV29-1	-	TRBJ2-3	TGCAGCGTGAGGCGAGCTACAGATACGCAGTATTTT	CSVRRATDTQYF
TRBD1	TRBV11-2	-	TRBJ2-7	TGTGCCAGCAGTTCACAGGGGACAGGGCCCTACGAGCAGTACTTC	CASSSQGTGPYEQYF
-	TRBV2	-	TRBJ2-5	TGTGCCAGCAGGGACCGGGGCTATCAAGAGACCCAGTACTTC	CASRDRGYQETQYF
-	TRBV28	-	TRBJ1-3	TGTGCCAGCATCGGGGGGGGAAACACCATATATTTT	CASIGGGNTIYF
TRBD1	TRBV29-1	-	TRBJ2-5	TGCAGCGTAGGACAGGGAAACGGTGAGACCCAGTACTTC	CSVGQGNGETQYF
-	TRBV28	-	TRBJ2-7	TGTGCCAGCAGTGGGCCCATCTACGAGCAGTACTTC	CASSGPIYEQYF
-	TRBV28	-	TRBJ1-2	TGTGCCAGCAACCCTGGGGGGGCCCGCTATGGCTACACCTTC	CASNPGGARYGYTF
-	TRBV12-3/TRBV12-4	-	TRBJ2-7	TGTGCCAGCAGTTTAACGGTCGCCGAGCAGTACTTC	CASSLTVAEQYF
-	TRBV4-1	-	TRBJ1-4	TGCGCCAGCAGCCAAGATTGGGGGCAGCCCTTCGGTAGGGCACTGTTTTTT	CASSQDWGQPFGRALFF
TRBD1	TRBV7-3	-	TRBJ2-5	TGTGCCAGCAGCTCCGGACAGGGGGCTAAGACCCAGTACTTC	CASSSGQGAKTQYF
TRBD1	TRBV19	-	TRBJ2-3	TGTGCCAGTAGATTGGGACAGGGGGCCACAGATACGCAGTATTTT	CASRLGQGATDTQYF
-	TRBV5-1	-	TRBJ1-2	TGCGCCAGCAGCTTGAGGGCAGGGAACTACGATGGCTACACCTTC	CASSLRAGNYDGYTF
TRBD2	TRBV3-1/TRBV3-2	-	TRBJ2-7	TGTGCCAGCAGCCACCTCCCGGGGGGGAGCTACGAGCAGTACTTC	CASSHLPGGSYEQYF
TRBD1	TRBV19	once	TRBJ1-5	TGTGCCAGTAGTATAGGTCTAAGGGACAGGGGCGCAGGAGTAAATCAGCCCCAGCATTTT	CASSIGLRDRGAGVNQPQHF
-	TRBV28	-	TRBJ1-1	TGTGCCAGCTCAGTTGGGTACTTCGCCTTGAACACTGAAGCTTTCTTT	CASSVGYFALNTEAFF
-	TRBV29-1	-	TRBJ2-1	TGCAGCGTAGCCGCGAGCTCCTACAATGAGCAGTTCTTC	CSVAASSYNEQFF
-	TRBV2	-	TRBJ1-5	TGTGCCAGCAGTGAGTCAATGGGGGCAGGTCAGCCCCAGCATTTT	CASSESMGAGQPQHF
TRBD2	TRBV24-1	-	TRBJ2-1	TGTGCCACCAGTGATTCTTACGGGAGGGCCCATGAGCAGTTCTTC	CATSDSYGRAHEQFF
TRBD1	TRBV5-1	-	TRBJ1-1	TGCGCCAGCAGCTTGGTGCCCCAGGGGGCGGAGGGTGAAGCTTTCTTT	CASSLVPQGAEGEAFF
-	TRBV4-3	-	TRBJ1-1	TGCGCCAGCAGCCAAGATGAAACGGGGAACACTGAAGCTTTCTTT	CASSQDETGNTEAFF
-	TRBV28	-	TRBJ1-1	TGTGCCAGCACCGTGCTTCGGGGAAGGAACACTGAAGCTTTCTTT	CASTVLRGRNTEAFF
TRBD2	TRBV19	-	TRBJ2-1	TGTGCCAGTAAAACGGGACTAGCGGGTATCAATGAGCAGTTCTTC	CASKTGLAGINEQFF
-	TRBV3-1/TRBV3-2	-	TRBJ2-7	TGTGCCAGCAGTTGGACCGGGACGACCTACGAGCAGTACTTC	CASSWTGTTYEQYF
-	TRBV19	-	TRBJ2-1	TGTGCCAGTAGTCTCCGGGAGTTGTACAATGAGCAGTTCTTC	CASSLRELYNEQFF
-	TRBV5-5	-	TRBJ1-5	TGTGCCAGCAGCCCGCCTTTGGGGGAATTGGGGGATCAGCCCCAGCATTTT	CASSPPLGELGDQPQHF
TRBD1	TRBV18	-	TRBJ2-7	TGTGCCAGCTCACCCCAGGGGACAGGGGGGGCCTACGAGCAGTACTTC	CASSPQGTGGAYEQYF
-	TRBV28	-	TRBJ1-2	TGTGCCAGCAGTGACCGACAGCTATACTATGGCTACACCTTC	CASSDRQLYYGYTF
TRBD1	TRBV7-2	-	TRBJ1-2	TGTGCCAGCAGCTTCGGACAGGGGGCCCTCTCGTACACCTTC	CASSFGQGALSYTF
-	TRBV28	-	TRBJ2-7	TGTGCCAGCAGTTCCCCCGGGACCCAGCAGTACTTC	CASSSPGTQQYF
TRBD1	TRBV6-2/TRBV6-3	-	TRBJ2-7	TGTGCCAGCAGTTCGGGACAGGGACGCGAGCAGTACTTC	CASSSGQGREQYF